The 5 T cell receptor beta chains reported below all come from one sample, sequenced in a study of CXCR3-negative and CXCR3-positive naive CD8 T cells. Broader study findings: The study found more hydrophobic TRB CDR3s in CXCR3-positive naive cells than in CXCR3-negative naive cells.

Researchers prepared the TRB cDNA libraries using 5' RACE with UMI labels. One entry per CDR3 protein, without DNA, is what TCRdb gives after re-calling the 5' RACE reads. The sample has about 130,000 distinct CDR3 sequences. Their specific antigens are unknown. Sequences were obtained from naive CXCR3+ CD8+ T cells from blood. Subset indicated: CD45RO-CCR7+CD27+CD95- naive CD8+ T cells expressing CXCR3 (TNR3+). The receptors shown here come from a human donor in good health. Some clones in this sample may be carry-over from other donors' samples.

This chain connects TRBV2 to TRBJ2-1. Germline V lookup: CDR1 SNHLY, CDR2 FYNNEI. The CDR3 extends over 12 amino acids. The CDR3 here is CASKQLYNEQFF. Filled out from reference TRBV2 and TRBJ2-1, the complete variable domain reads EPEVTQTPSHQVTQMGQEVILRCVPISNHLYFYWYRQILGQKVEFLVSFYNNEISEKSEIFDDQFSVERPDGSNFTLKIRSTKLEDSAMYFCASKQLYNEQFFGPGTRLTVL.

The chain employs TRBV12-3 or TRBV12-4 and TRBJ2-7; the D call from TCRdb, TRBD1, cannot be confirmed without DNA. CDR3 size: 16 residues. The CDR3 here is CASSLLGGSSSYEQYF.

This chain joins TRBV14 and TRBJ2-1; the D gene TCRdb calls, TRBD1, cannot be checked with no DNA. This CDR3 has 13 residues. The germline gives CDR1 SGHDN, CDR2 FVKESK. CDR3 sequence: CASSQTGYNEQFF.

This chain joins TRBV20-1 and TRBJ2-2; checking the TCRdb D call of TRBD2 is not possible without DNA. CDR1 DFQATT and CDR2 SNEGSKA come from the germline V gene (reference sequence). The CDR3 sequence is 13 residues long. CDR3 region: CSARDFTTGELFF.

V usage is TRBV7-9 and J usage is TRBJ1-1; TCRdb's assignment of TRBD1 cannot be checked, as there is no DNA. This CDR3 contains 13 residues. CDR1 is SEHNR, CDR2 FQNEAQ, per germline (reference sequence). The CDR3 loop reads CASRPGVNTEAFF.